Here is one TCR beta chain with its context. There are 13 residues in the CDR3. After removal of 5 bases from V and 7 bases from J, the junction contained 1 base not matched to a gene. Germline loops: CDR1 MNHEY, CDR2 SVGAGI. This entry comes from a study of cytomegalovirus exposure and HLA in healthy donors. Produced via immunoSEQ multiplex PCR; TCRdb's table is partial and in-frame only. This table holds 100,000 to 150,000 clones, roughly 87% found once. Sequences were obtained from PBMCs. The chain uses TRBV6-5 and TRBJ1-4; TRBD1 agrees at 10 bases. The sequence derives from a woman under 30 in good health and CMV-seronegative. The CDR3 spells CASSRDRGEKLFF. The CDR3 DNA sequence: TGTGCCAGCAGTAGGGACAGGGGTGAAAAACTGTTTTTT.